This TCR beta chain is from a study of blood T cell repertoires in COVID-19. Study at large: PBMCs, B-cell-depleted T cells, or T cells provided the cDNA or gDNA that made up the material.

As originally analysed: Cell counts per sample came from amplifying reference gene primers. Produced via immunoSEQ multiplex PCR; TCRdb's table is partial and in-frame only. V and J calls and clone size follow that table, whereas D and trimming were derived from the DNA. The table has 250,000 to 300,000 clones, about nine tenths seen once. The material sequenced was peripheral blood. The TCR was taken from a woman between 45 and 65 years old with COVID-19, enrolled during active disease.

DNA of the CDR3: TGTGCCAGCGGGCAGGTACCCCAGCATTTT. Translated, it gives CASGQVPQHF. V and J are TRBV28 and TRBJ1-5; no reliable D call. The CDR3 sequence is 10 residues long. Germline V lookup: CDR1 MDHEN, CDR2 SYDVKM. The V gene lost 8 bases and the J gene lost 10 bases, with 9 bases spanning the gap.